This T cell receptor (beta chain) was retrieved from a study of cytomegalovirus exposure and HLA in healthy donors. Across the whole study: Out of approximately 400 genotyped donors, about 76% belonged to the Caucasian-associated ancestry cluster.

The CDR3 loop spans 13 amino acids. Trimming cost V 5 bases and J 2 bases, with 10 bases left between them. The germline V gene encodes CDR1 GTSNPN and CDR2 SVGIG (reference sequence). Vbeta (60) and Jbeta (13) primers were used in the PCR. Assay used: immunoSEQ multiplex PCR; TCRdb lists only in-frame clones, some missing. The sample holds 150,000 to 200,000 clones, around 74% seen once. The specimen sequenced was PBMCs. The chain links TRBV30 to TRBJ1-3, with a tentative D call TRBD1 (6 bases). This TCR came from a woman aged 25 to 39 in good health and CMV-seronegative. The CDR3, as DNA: TGTGCCTGGGGAACAGGGACTGGAAACACCATATATTTT. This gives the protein CAWGTGTGNTIYF.